The 19 T cell receptor beta chains in this list originate from one sample, sequenced in a study of neurological immune-mediated disorders. MiXCR, run by TCRdb on the 5' RACE reads, gives a single entry per CDR3 protein. The sample comprises about 51,000 distinct CDR3 sequences, roughly 15% of which are singletons, and 4% to 5.5% rests with the top ten. The sequencing sample was made of PBMCs. The origin of the receptors is a man in his sixties in good health.

Notes on this clonotype: At one boundary the junction diverges from the germline segment, which might be a read error. The chain employs TRBV3-1 and TRBJ2-3; no reliable D call. The CDR3 has 14 residues. The germline gives CDR1 LGHDT, CDR2 YNNKEL (reference sequence). The CDR3 nucleotides read TGTGCCAGCAGCCTAGAGGCTGGCACATATACACAGTATTTT. This sequence encodes CASSLEAGTYTQYF.

Turning to this clonotype: Germline is not matched at one junction end, which may reflect a read error. The CDR3 protein is CAIRAGTASAHYF. The CDR3 DNA reads TGTGCCATCAGGGCCGGGACAGCGTCCGCGCACTATTTT. The chain carries TRBV10-3 and TRBJ2-3, with 7 nucleotides matching TRBD1. Germline V lookup: CDR1 ENHRY, CDR2 SYGVKD. This CDR3 contains 13 residues.

The sample holds many counts of this clonotype. The chain has TRBV29-1 and TRBJ1-5; no definite D call. CDR1 and CDR2 (germline): SQVTM, ANQGSEA. The CDR3 loop spans 15 amino acids. With 0 bases removed from V and 5 bases from J, the gap between germline ends came to 14 bases. CDR3: CSVEERQTGDQPQHF. CDR3 bases: TGCAGCGTTGAAGAAAGGCAGACCGGCGATCAGCCCCAGCATTTT.

This clonotype has at least ten counts. V usage is TRBV11-2 and J usage is TRBJ2-1; 10 positions agree with TRBD2. CDR3 size: 16 residues. The ends lost 3 bases at V and 7 bases at J; junction bases unmatched: 9. Germline values: CDR1 SGHAT, CDR2 FQNNGV. Here the CDR3 reads CASSLDASGSWNEQFF. CDR3 DNA: TGTGCCAGCAGCTTGGATGCTAGCGGGAGTTGGAATGAGCAGTTCTTC.

J is TRBJ1-5 and V is TRBV6-1; unclear D gene. The V gene's germline CDR1 is MNHNS and CDR2 SASEGT. The V and J ends lost 3 bases and 3 bases respectively, with 12 bases between them. The CDR3 consists of 15 residues. The CDR3 sequence is CASSDRYGYNQPQHF. CDR3 DNA: TGTGCCAGCAGTGACCGGTACGGATACAATCAGCCCCAGCATTTT.

The table lists this clonotype with many counts. CDR3 loop: CASSLAGWGNQPQHF. CDR3 nucleotide sequence: TGTGCCAGCAGTTTAGCAGGATGGGGCAATCAGCCCCAGCATTTT. The chain joins TRBV27 to TRBJ1-5; D gene unclear. V lost 2 bases and J 2 bases, leaving 10 bases between the germline ends. The length of the CDR3 is 15 residues. Germline values: CDR1 MNHEY, CDR2 SMNVEV (reference sequence).

This clonotype was detected many times. This chain joins TRBV3-1 and TRBJ1-1; D is unclear. The CDR3 has 11 amino acids. With 4 bases removed from V and 5 bases from J, the gap between germline ends came to 5 bases. CDR1 is LGHDT, CDR2 YNNKEL, per germline (reference sequence). CDR3 sequence reads: CASSLRTEAFF. CDR3 nucleotide sequence: TGTGCCAGCAGCCTCCGTACTGAAGCTTTCTTT.

The table lists this clonotype with many counts. This chain links TRBV2 with TRBJ2-6; 9 positions match TRBD1. The CDR3 sequence is 16 residues long. After removal of 8 bases from V and 0 bases from J, the junction contained 5 bases not matched to a gene. Germline CDR1 and CDR2: SNHLY and FYNNEI. Here the CDR3 DNA reads TGTGCCAGCGGCCGGGACAGGGTCTCTGGGGCCAACGTCCTGACTTTC. It encodes CASGRDRVSGANVLTF.

This clonotype was picked up many times. The V gene is TRBV20-1, the J gene TRBJ2-1; 10 bases fit TRBD2. CDR1 and CDR2 (germline): DFQATT, SNEGSKA (reference sequence). V lost 0 bases, J lost 1 base, and 15 bases stayed unmatched. This CDR3 comprises 20 residues. The CDR3 reads CSARDLGRLAGVKSYNEQFF. CDR3 coding DNA: TGCAGTGCTAGAGATCTGGGTCGGCTAGCGGGAGTTAAGTCCTACAATGAGCAGTTCTTC.

This clonotype was detected many times. The gene calls are TRBV5-1 and TRBJ2-7, with D tentatively TRBD1 (6 bases). The CDR3 contains 15 residues. Germline-derived CDR1 and CDR2 are SGHRS and YFSETQ. The V end was cut by 6 bases, the J end by 1 base, with 17 bases between. CDR3 bases: TGCGCCAGCAACGAGAGACCTGGGACATCCTACGAGCAGTACTTC. Translation: CASNERPGTSYEQYF.

This clonotype was detected ten times or more. CDR3 nucleotides: TGTGCCAGCAGCCAAGATCGGGTCTCTAGTGGCAAAAACATTCAGTACTTC. It yields the protein CASSQDRVSSGKNIQYF. The rearrangement uses TRBV4-2 and TRBJ2-4; D is uncertain. The CDR3 length is 17 residues. The germline V gene has CDR1 LGHNA and CDR2 YNFKEQ. The V gene lost 0 bases and the J gene lost 3 bases, with 15 bases spanning the gap.

This clonotype occurred many times. This sequence joins TRBV5-1 and TRBJ1-2, with a tentative D call TRBD1 (5 bases). CDR3 length equals 14 residues. Germline CDR1 reads SGHRS; CDR2 reads YFSETQ. The germline V and J ends were trimmed by 2 bases and 3 bases, with 11 bases remaining between them. CDR3 sequence (DNA): TGCGCCAGCAGCTTTCAAGCGACAGACTATGGCTACACCTTC. It translates to CASSFQATDYGYTF.

At least ten counts were recorded for this clonotype. This chain connects TRBV20-1 to TRBJ2-5, with TRBD2 matching over 13 bases. Germline lookup yields CDR1 DFQATT and CDR2 SNEGSKA (reference sequence). This CDR3 spans 18 amino acids. After removal of 0 bases from V and 3 bases from J, the junction contained 10 bases not matched to a gene. The CDR3 DNA follows: TGCAGTGCTAGAGATAGTCGAATCGGGACTAGCGGGAAAGAGACCCAGTACTTC. It is translated as CSARDSRIGTSGKETQYF.

This clonotype has at least ten counts. This rearrangement joins TRBV12-5 to TRBJ2-2; TRBD1 agrees at 7 bases. The CDR3 loop spans 17 amino acids. V lost 0 bases and J lost 0; bases outside the gene matches: 4. CDR1 is LGHNT and CDR2 is FRNRAP in the germline V gene. CDR3 region: CASGLVLGTANTGELFF. The CDR3 region has the DNA TGTGCTAGTGGTTTGGTATTAGGGACAGCGAACACCGGGGAGCTGTTTTTT.

This clonotype appeared many times. The chain uses TRBV20-1 and TRBJ2-3, with TRBD2 matching over 7 bases. V dropped 3 bases and J dropped 5; count of bases not matched to a gene: 8. The CDR3 length is 14 residues. Germline-derived CDR1 and CDR2 are DFQATT and SNEGSKA (reference sequence). For the CDR3, the DNA is TGCAGTGCTAGTAAGGCTAGCGGAGGAGATACGCAGTATTTT. It encodes CSASKASGGDTQYF.

This clonotype was found many times. The chain uses TRBV10-3 and TRBJ1-1, with D perhaps matching TRBD1 (6 bases). Germline CDR1 ENHRY, CDR2 SYGVKD. CDR3 length: 14 residues. V was cut by 3 bases and J by 5 bases, with 13 bases left in between. In DNA form, the CDR3 reads TGTGCCATCAGTGAAAGGGGGGAGGCGACTGAAGCTTTCTTT. Translated: CAISERGEATEAFF.

This clonotype was seen many times. The V gene is TRBV20-1, the J gene TRBJ2-7, with D perhaps TRBD2 (6 bases). This CDR3 is built from 15 residues. Between the trimmed V and J ends, which lost 2 bases and 3 bases, there was a span of 17 bases. From germline, CDR1 is DFQATT and CDR2 SNEGSKA (reference sequence). The CDR3 here is CSARPRRAAGYEQYF. In DNA, the CDR3 is TGCAGTGCTAGACCTAGGAGGGCCGCGGGCTACGAGCAGTACTTC.

There are many counts of this clonotype. The chain uses TRBV12-3 or TRBV12-4 and TRBJ2-1; the match to TRBD2 covers 11 bases. This CDR3 contains 16 residues. J lost 1 base, V lost 6 bases, and 5 bases had no gene match. The CDR3 DNA reads TGTGCCAGCAGCCAAATAGCGGGAGGGTCCTACAATGAGCAGTTCTTC. This sequence encodes CASSQIAGGSYNEQFF.

Ten or more counts support this clonotype. The CDR3 DNA sequence: TGTGCCAGCAGCCAAAGGGGTATAGTTTGGGGGAGGGTTTTTGAGCAGTTCTTC. Translation: CASSQRGIVWGRVFEQFF. V and J are TRBV7-3 and TRBJ2-1, with 7 bases identical to TRBD2. The length of the CDR3 is 18 residues. V was clipped by 5 bases and J by 9 bases; unmatched bases: 22. CDR1 and CDR2 from the germline V gene are SGHTA and FQGTGA. The full variable domain, in which reference TRBV7-3 and TRBJ2-1 provide the parts outside the CDR3, is GAGVSQTPSNKVTEKGKYVELRCDPISGHTALYWYRQSLGQGPEFLIYFQGTGAADDSGLPNDRFFAVRPEGSVSTLKIQRTERGDSAVYLCASSQRGIVWGRVFEQFFGPGTRLTVL.